Shown below are 5 T cell receptor beta chains from a single sample sequenced in a study of PD-1 blockade in classical Hodgkin lymphoma. TCRdb keeps only in-frame clones here, not all; method: immunoSEQ multiplex PCR. The repertoire includes about 6,400 clones, approximately 76% of them detected once, and 10% to 15% sits in the top ten. Time point denoted: cycle 4 day 1 (C4D1), after more than 5 weeks of nivolumab. The patients all showed relapse after autologous stem cell transplantation, while their brentuximab vedotin exposure varied. Thawed PBMCs were subjected to magnetic negative selection, which yielded isolated CD8+ T cells. This specimen was CD8+ T cells from blood, taken before the fourth cycle of nivolumab. Source of these receptors: a human donor with classical Hodgkin lymphoma.

J is TRBJ2-2 and V is TRBV29-1; tentatively, D is TRBD1 (7 bases). V lost 6 bases to trimming and J lost 2 bases, with 13 bases between them. This CDR3 spans 14 amino acids. Germline V gene sequence: CDR1 SQVTM, CDR2 ANQGSEA. This chain's CDR3 is CSVGRTGNTGELFF. The CDR3 coding sequence is TGCAGCGTGGGGAGGACAGGCAACACCGGGGAGCTGTTTTTT.

The chain carries TRBV11-2 and TRBJ2-7; tentatively, D is TRBD2 (6 bases). Germline assignment: CDR1 SGHAT and CDR2 FQNNGV. Between the trimmed V and J ends, which lost 3 bases and 4 bases, there was a span of 16 bases. The CDR3 extends over 15 amino acids. The CDR3 loop is CASSFFGGVLYEQYF. The CDR3 nucleotides read TGTGCCAGCAGCTTCTTTGGCGGGGTGCTTTACGAGCAGTACTTC. The entire variable domain, with the rest obtained from reference TRBV11-2 and TRBJ2-7, is as follows: EAGVAQSPRYKIIEKRQSVAFWCNPISGHATLYWYQQILGQGPKLLIQFQNNGVVDDSQLPKDRFSAERLKGVDSTLKIQPAKLEDSAVYLCASSFFGGVLYEQYFGPGTRLTVT.

About this clone itself: The sample holds other DNA sequences that translate to the same CDR3. The chain couples TRBV5-1 to TRBJ2-1; 10 nucleotides line up with TRBD2. Trimming cost V 3 bases and J 4 bases; bases outside gene matches: 4. CDR3 length: 15 amino acids. Germline loops: CDR1 SGHRS, CDR2 YFSETQ. The CDR3 DNA follows: TGCGCCAGCAGCTCAAGCGGGGGGGCTTACAATGAGCAGTTCTTC. Amino acids: CASSSSGGAYNEQFF.

The rearrangement uses TRBV27 and TRBJ2-5; maybe TRBD1 (6 bases). CDR3 size: 16 residues. Germline V gene sequence: CDR1 MNHEY, CDR2 SMNVEV (reference sequence). V lost 11 bases and J lost 2, with 24 bases in between. CDR3 in amino acids: CASSPRPGHQQETQYF. The DNA for the CDR3 is TGTGCCTCCAGCCCCCGACCGGGACACCAACAAGAGACCCAGTACTTC.

The table lists this clone with a few counts. The CDR3 DNA sequence: TGTGCCAGCAGCGAACTTTGGACTAGCGGGGGAGATGGCGGGGAGCTGTTTTTT. This encodes CASSELWTSGGDGGELFF. The V gene is TRBV28, the J gene TRBJ2-2; TRBD2 matches at 13 bases. The CDR3 contains 18 residues. J lost 7 bases, V lost 6 bases, and 14 bases had no gene match. In germline, CDR1 is MDHEN, CDR2 SYDVKM.